The TCR beta chain under discussion was sequenced for a study of blood T cell repertoires in COVID-19. Study-level background: PBMCs, B-cell-depleted T cells, or T cells were the source of the cDNA or gDNA that made up the material.

The CDR3 covers 15 residues. Germline assignment: CDR1 MDHEN and CDR2 SYDVKM. The junction had 2 bases not matched to a gene; V was cut back by 1 base and J by 2 bases. The table came from immunoSEQ multiplex PCR; TCRdb's copy has only in-frame clones and leaves some out. The sample shows about 200,000 clones, more than 85% of them seen only once. Sequencing was carried out using peripheral blood. V usage is TRBV28 and J usage is TRBJ1-2; TRBD1 aligns across 9 bases. The receptor comes from a man in his forties or fifties with active or convalescent COVID-19. The CDR3 spells CASSLSTGGNYGYTF. The DNA for the CDR3 is TGTGCCAGCAGTTTATCGACAGGGGGAAACTATGGCTACACCTTC.